This TCR beta chain was observed in a study of blood T cell repertoires in COVID-19. Repertoires were generated with immunoSEQ multiplex PCR, while TCRdb's copy carries only in-frame clones and drops some. The sample consists of around 220,000 clones, roughly 90% of them appearing once. The CDR3 covers 14 residues. In germline, CDR1 is SGDLS, CDR2 YYNGEE. V lost 3 bases, J lost 1 base, and 10 bases lay in between. The origin of this receptor is a man aged 35 to 55 with active or convalescent COVID-19. The chain couples TRBV9 to TRBJ2-5; D remains unclear. Material: peripheral blood. DNA for the CDR3: TGTGCCAGCAGCGCTTGGGCAAGCCAAGAGACCCAGTACTTC. Protein: CASSAWASQETQYF.